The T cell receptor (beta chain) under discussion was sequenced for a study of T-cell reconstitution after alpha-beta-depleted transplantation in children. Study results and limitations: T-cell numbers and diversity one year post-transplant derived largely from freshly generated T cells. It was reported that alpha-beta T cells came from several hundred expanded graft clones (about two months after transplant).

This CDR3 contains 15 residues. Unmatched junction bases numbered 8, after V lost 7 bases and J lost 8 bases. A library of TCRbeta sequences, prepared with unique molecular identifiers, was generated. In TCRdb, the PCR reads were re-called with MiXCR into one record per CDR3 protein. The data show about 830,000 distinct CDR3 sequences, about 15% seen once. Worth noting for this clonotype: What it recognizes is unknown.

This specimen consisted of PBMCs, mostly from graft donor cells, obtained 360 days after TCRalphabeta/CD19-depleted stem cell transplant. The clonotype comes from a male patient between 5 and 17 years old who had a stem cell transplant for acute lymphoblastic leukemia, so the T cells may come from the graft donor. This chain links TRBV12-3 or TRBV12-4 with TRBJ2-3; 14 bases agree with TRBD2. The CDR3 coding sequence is TGTGCCAGCACCTGGGGACTAGCGGGAGTCGGTACGCAGTATTTT. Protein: CASTWGLAGVGTQYF.